The 2 T cell receptor beta chains below were found in one sample sequenced in a study of OX40 agonist ivuxolimab in advanced cancers. Only in-frame clones appear in the TCRdb table, and some are missing; sequencing was by immunoSEQ multiplex PCR. This sample has some 65,000 clones, with 77% found just once. The starting material was CD4+ or CD8+ T cells sorted from blood, obtained in a trial of the OX40 agonist ivuxolimab. The receptor source for this set is an adult with an advanced solid tumor such as melanoma, head and neck, liver or kidney cancer.

The chain carries TRBV29-1 and TRBJ2-1, with TRBD1 identical over 8 bases. The CDR3 is made up of 14 amino acids. The ends lost 6 bases at V and 2 bases at J; junction bases unmatched: 6. Per germline, CDR1 SQVTM and CDR2 ANQGSEA. Here the CDR3 DNA reads TGCAGCGTCCCATACAGGGGGACCTACAATGAGCAGTTCTTC. This translates into CSVPYRGTYNEQFF.

The chain is built from TRBV2 and TRBJ1-6, with TRBD1 matching 8 bases. The trim removed 3 bases at V and 4 bases at J, leaving 2 bases unmatched. CDR1 SNHLY and CDR2 FYNNEI come from the germline V gene. The CDR3 is 15 amino acids. The CDR3 protein is CASSDQGAYNSPLHF. In nucleotides, the CDR3 is TGTGCCAGCAGTGACCAGGGGGCTTATAATTCACCCCTCCACTTT. Supplemented by reference TRBV2 and TRBJ1-6, the full variable domain reads EPEVTQTPSHQVTQMGQEVILRCVPISNHLYFYWYRQILGQKVEFLVSFYNNEISEKSEIFDDQFSVERPDGSNFTLKIRSTKLEDSAMYFCASSDQGAYNSPLHFGNGTRLTVT.